These 23 T cell receptor beta chains share one sample of origin, sequenced in a study of T cell clonality in common variable immunodeficiency (dated by TCRdb to 2013 to 2016). The receptor library was made with the immunoSEQ multiplex PCR assay. TCRdb's version of the immuneACCESS table is confined to in-frame rearrangements and falls short of the full clone set. An unresolved V gene accounts for under half of the shortfall where checked; the remainder is of unknown origin. The table for this sample lists approximately 45,000 clones, none of them counted only once. The top ten clonotypes cover approximately 2.2% of the sample. Sequenced: peripheral blood mononuclear cells. All receptors derive from a person between 18 and 69 years old in good health.

This clone was seen at least ten times. With the read ending 3 residues before the CDR3 end, the germline J gene is used to fill in that end. This chain uses TRBV5-6 with TRBJ2-1; no definite D call. CDR1 and CDR2 (germline): SGHDT, YYEEEE. This CDR3 spans 14 amino acids. The V gene lost 2 bases and the J gene lost 0 bases, with 6 bases spanning the gap. The CDR3 loop reads CASSFYSSYNEQFF. The covered CDR3 bases are TGTGCCAGCAGCTTTTATAGCTCCTACAATGAG.

A remark on this clone: The read halts 3 residues ahead of the CDR3 end, with the missing end drawn from the germline J gene. The J gene is TRBJ2-1, the V gene TRBV5-1; 12 positions match TRBD2. The V gene end was trimmed by 4 bases and the J gene end by 0 bases; junction bases not matched to a gene: 2. Germline CDR1 is SGHRS and CDR2 is YFSETQ. CDR3 length: 16 residues. The CDR3 spells CASSPTSGGSYNEQFF. CDR3 bases read: TGCGCCAGCAGCCCGACTAGCGGGGGCTCCTACAATGAG.

This clone showed up many times. The read gets to within 3 residues of the CDR3 end, and the germline J gene fills in the rest. The gene calls are TRBV20-1 and TRBJ1-2; D is possibly TRBD1 (5 bases). The V end lost 0 bases, the J end lost 0 bases, and 11 bases lay between the germline ends. Germline V gene sequence: CDR1 DFQATT, CDR2 SNEGSKA (reference sequence). The CDR3 runs 15 residues. The CDR3 loop reads CSARDAGPTNYGYTF. CDR3 DNA, as far as it was read: TGCAGTGCTAGAGATGCAGGGCCTACTAACTATGGC.

In this sample, this clone turned up many times. The read falls 3 residues short of the CDR3 end, and the missing part is taken from the germline J gene. The rearrangement uses TRBV5-1 and TRBJ1-1; weak D call: TRBD1 (6 bases). Trimming took 3 bases from V and 1 from J, leaving 10 bases between them. There are 14 residues in the CDR3. From germline, CDR1 is SGHRS and CDR2 YFSETQ. The CDR3 region is CASSSTGENTEAFF. The CDR3 bases that were read are TGCGCCAGCAGCTCGACAGGTGAGAACACTGAA.

This clone appeared many times. The DNA ends 3 residues before the CDR3 does, and the rest of the CDR3 is filled in from the germline J gene. V is TRBV5-1 and J is TRBJ2-2; the D is unclear. The germline V gene encodes CDR1 SGHRS and CDR2 YFSETQ. The CDR3 length is 14 residues. Incomplete CDR3 DNA: TGCGCCAGCAGCTTGGGGGCAGCTAATGAAAAG. Its protein is CASSLGAANEK. Given in full, the CDR3 is CASSLGAANEKLFF.

In this sample, this clone turned up many times. The CDR3: CASGRLENTDTQYF. The CDR3 DNA, read in part, is TGCGCCAGCGGCAGACTAGAAAACACAGATACG. The V call is TRBV5-1, the J call TRBJ2-3, with D perhaps matching TRBD2 (6 bases). The read gets to within 3 residues of the CDR3 end, and the germline J gene fills in the rest. Trimming stripped 7 bases from V and 2 bases from J, with 14 bases between. The length of the CDR3 is 14 residues. Germline CDR1 is SGHRS and CDR2 is YFSETQ.

On this clone: The DNA ends 3 residues before the CDR3 does, and the rest of the CDR3 is filled in from the germline J gene. The genes are TRBV5-1 and TRBJ2-7, with D possibly being TRBD1 (5 bases). The CDR3 has 16 residues. With 4 bases removed from V and 2 bases from J, the gap between germline ends came to 19 bases. CDR1 is SGHRS and CDR2 is YFSETQ in the germline V gene. CDR3 protein: CASSPRAAGRPYEQYF. CDR3 DNA, as far as it was read: TGCGCCAGCAGCCCAAGGGCGGCAGGGCGACCCTACGAG.

This clone was seen ten or more times. Read data end 3 residues before the CDR3 end; the end is taken from the germline J gene. The chain carries TRBV29-1 and TRBJ1-3, with 7 bases lining up with TRBD1. The CDR3 runs to 15 residues. V was pared by 3 bases and J by 0 bases, with 5 bases of the junction left unmatched. Germline CDR1 SQVTM, CDR2 ANQGSEA. CDR3 bases read: TGCAGCGTTGAGGCCTGGGACAGCTCTGGAAACACC. Translation gives CSVEAWDSSGNT. The CDR3 in its entirety is CSVEAWDSSGNTIYF.

There are many counts of this clone. The CDR3 goes on 3 residues after the read ends, and that part is filled in from the germline J gene. V gene TRBV7-9 combines with J gene TRBJ1-4, with D unresolved. The V gene's germline CDR1 is SEHNR and CDR2 FQNEAQ (reference sequence). V lost 1 base and J lost 7, with 7 bases in between. CDR3 size: 13 residues. The CDR3 bases that were read are TGTGCCAGCAGCTTAGAGACGGGTGAAAAA. Translating it yields CASSLETGEK. The whole CDR3 is CASSLETGEKLFF.

Only a few counts were recorded for this clone. The read stops 3 residues short of the end of the CDR3; the missing end is completed from the germline J gene. The rearrangement links TRBV2 to TRBJ1-2; TRBD1 is a possible D gene (5 bases). CDR1 is SNHLY and CDR2 is FYNNEI in the germline V gene. CDR3 length: 14 amino acids. The DNA read from the CDR3 is TGTGCCAGCAGCCCCGAGACAGTGTACAATGAC. It is translated as CASSPETVYND. The complete CDR3 sequence is CASSPETVYNDYTF.

Ten or more counts support this clone. The CDR3 is cut off 3 residues early in the read; its end comes from the germline J gene. This rearrangement joins TRBV12-5 to TRBJ1-4; TRBD1 might be the D (5 bases). Between the trimmed V and J ends, which lost 4 bases and 4 bases, there was a span of 10 bases. The germline CDR1 and CDR2 sequences are LGHNT and FRNRAP. The CDR3 extends over 14 amino acids. The covered CDR3 bases are TGTGCTAGTGGTTCTGGGGCGCGTAATGAAAAA. It encodes CASGSGARNEK. The CDR3 in full is CASGSGARNEKLFF.

This clone appeared many times. With the read ending 3 residues before the CDR3 end, the germline J gene is used to fill in that end. This chain connects TRBV6-2 or TRBV6-3 to TRBJ2-7; TRBD2 might be the D (5 bases). Germline-derived CDR1 and CDR2 are MNHEY and SVGEGT. The CDR3 runs 15 residues. Trimming took 2 bases from V and 0 from J, leaving 11 bases between them. The CDR3 protein is CASSYEGQVSYEQYF. Incomplete CDR3 DNA: TGTGCCAGCAGTTACGAGGGCCAGGTCTCCTACGAG.

Comments on this clone: The read comes to an end 3 residues before the CDR3 does, leaving the germline J gene to fill in the end. The chain employs TRBV6-2 or TRBV6-3 and TRBJ1-2; a weak D match, TRBD1 (5 bases). This CDR3 contains 15 residues. V lost 6 bases, J lost 4 bases, and 18 bases lay in between. Germline-derived CDR1 and CDR2 are MNHEY and SVGEGT. The sequenced CDR3 bases are TGTGCCAGCAGCTCCCCTGCACAGGTTCTCTATGGC. This gives the protein CASSSPAQVLYG. The entire CDR3 is CASSSPAQVLYGYTF.

This clone was observed many times. The DNA ends 3 residues before the CDR3 does, and the rest of the CDR3 is filled in from the germline J gene. This chain connects TRBV5-1 to TRBJ2-5; 9 bases line up with TRBD1. The junction had 6 bases not matched to a gene; V was cut back by 3 bases and J by 3 bases. CDR1 and CDR2 (germline): SGHRS, YFSETQ. The CDR3 covers 15 residues. Partial CDR3 DNA: TGCGCCAGCAGCTCGACAGGGGGATACGAAGAGACC. This gives the protein CASSSTGGYEET. In full, the CDR3 is CASSSTGGYEETQYF.

This clone occurred many times. Sequencing ends 3 residues short of the CDR3 end; the germline J gene provides the rest. The chain joins TRBV5-6 to TRBJ2-1; no clear D. Germline CDR1 SGHDT, CDR2 YYEEEE. The CDR3 has 12 amino acids. The germline V and J ends were trimmed by 2 bases and 9 bases, with 9 bases remaining between them. CDR3 bases read: TGTGCCAGCAGCTTTATAGGGCTTGAG. Translating gives CASSFIGLE. The CDR3 in its entirety is CASSFIGLEQFF.

The table lists this clone with many counts. Coverage ceases 3 residues before the CDR3 finishes, and the germline J gene fills in the end. The chain recombines TRBV23-1 with TRBJ1-1, with D possibly being TRBD1 (6 bases). TRBV23-1 is an ORF, and what it does is uncertain. The CDR3 totals 14 residues. Trimming took 4 bases from V and 6 from J, leaving 15 bases between them. Partial CDR3 DNA: TGCGCCAGCAGTCGAACAGGGTTAAGGGCTGAA. It yields the protein CASSRTGLRAE. In full, the CDR3 reads CASSRTGLRAEAFF.

This clone was seen at least ten times. The sequenced part of the CDR3 DNA is TGTGCCAGTAGTATAGAAGCCAGGAACAATCAGCCC. This encodes CASSIEARNNQP. The entire CDR3 sequence reads CASSIEARNNQPQHF. V gene TRBV19 combines with J gene TRBJ1-5; no clear D. With the read ending 3 residues before the CDR3 end, the germline J gene is used to fill in that end. Germline CDR1 is LNHDA and CDR2 is SQIVND (reference sequence). The CDR3 runs 15 residues. The V end was cut by 0 bases, the J end by 3 bases, with 9 bases between.

This clone showed up many times. From the germline J gene comes the end of the CDR3, since the read stops 3 residues before it. The V gene is TRBV6-2 or TRBV6-3, the J gene TRBJ2-7; 7 bases agree with TRBD1. V lost 5 bases to trimming and J lost 2 bases; unmatched junction nucleotides: 9. This CDR3 contains 15 residues. Germline V gene lookup returns CDR1 MNHEY and CDR2 SVGEGT. Incomplete CDR3 DNA: TGTGCCAGCAGTGACACGACAGGGTTGACCTACGAG. Amino acids: CASSDTTGLTYE. From start to end, the CDR3 is CASSDTTGLTYEQYF.

This clone has a count of ten or more. The read halts 3 residues ahead of the CDR3 end, with the missing end drawn from the germline J gene. This chain connects TRBV6-2 or TRBV6-3 to TRBJ1-5; TRBD1 is a possible D gene (5 bases). V lost 0 bases, J lost 1 base, and 7 bases lay in between. Per the germline V gene, CDR1 is MNHEY and CDR2 is SVGEGT. The CDR3 runs 15 residues. Partial CDR3 DNA: TGTGCCAGCAGTTACTCTGACAGAAGCAATCAGCCC. Translated, it gives CASSYSDRSNQP. In full, the CDR3 is CASSYSDRSNQPQHF.

This clone was seen repeatedly, ten times or more. CDR3: CASQLTGEDEKLFF. The covered CDR3 bases are TGTGCCAGCCAATTGACGGGGGAAGATGAAAAA. The rearrangement joins TRBV19 to TRBJ1-4; possibly TRBD1 for D (5 bases). The read comes to an end 3 residues before the CDR3 does, leaving the germline J gene to fill in the end. V was clipped by 9 bases and J by 6 bases, with 17 bases between them. The CDR3 has 14 residues. Germline values: CDR1 LNHDA, CDR2 SQIVND (reference sequence).

This clone was detected many times. From the germline J gene comes the end of the CDR3, since the read stops 3 residues before it. The V call is TRBV7-8, the J call TRBJ2-3; TRBD2 matches 10 bases. Germline V gene data show CDR1 as SGHVS and CDR2 as FQNEAQ. With V trimmed by 1 base and J by 3 bases, 7 bases remained unmatched. This CDR3 is 17 amino acids long. CDR3 bases read: TGTGCCAGCAGCTTAGGAACTAGCGGGGTTAAGACAGATACG. Its translation is CASSLGTSGVKTDT. The full CDR3 reads CASSLGTSGVKTDTQYF.

This clone was detected ten times or more. The CDR3 loop reads CASSPRGGGETQYF. Partial CDR3 DNA: TGCGCCAGCAGTCCCCGGGGGGGCGGGGAGACC. The rearrangement joins TRBV5-1 to TRBJ2-5, with TRBD2 identical over 8 bases. The read ends 3 residues before the CDR3 terminus; that terminus is restored from the germline J gene. Losses at the gene ends were 5 bases for V and 5 bases for J; bases not matched to a gene: 8. The CDR3 loop spans 14 amino acids. Germline V gives CDR1 SGHRS, CDR2 YFSETQ.

This clone was counted at least ten times. Coverage ceases 3 residues before the CDR3 finishes, and the germline J gene fills in the end. This chain links TRBV7-6 with TRBJ1-5, with TRBD1 matching 7 bases. CDR1 SGHVS and CDR2 FNYEAQ come from the germline V gene. The CDR3 is 11 amino acids. CDR3 residues: CAIGQGVPQHF. Incomplete CDR3 DNA: TGTGCCATAGGTCAGGGGGTACCC.